Presented here are 11 T cell receptor beta chains from one specimen sequenced in a study of cytomegalovirus exposure and HLA in healthy donors. Vbeta (60) and Jbeta (13) primers were used in the PCR. Some clones are missing from TCRdb's copy, which holds only in-frame ones; the method was immunoSEQ multiplex PCR. The sample includes around 150,000 clones, roughly 65% seen only once; the top ten take roughly 4.5%. What was sequenced was PBMCs. Source of these receptors: a man between 18 and 29 years old in good health and CMV-seropositive.

This clone was seen a few times. This chain joins TRBV29-1 and TRBJ2-1; TRBD2 aligns across 8 bases. The CDR3 length is 12 residues. The trim removed 7 bases at V and 8 bases at J, leaving 7 bases unmatched. The germline gives CDR1 SQVTM, CDR2 ANQGSEA. The CDR3 nucleotides are TGCAGCGCTGGACTAGCAGGCCATGAGCAGTTCTTC. It codes for CSAGLAGHEQFF.

This chain joins TRBV9 and TRBJ2-3; 7 bases align to TRBD2. The germline CDR1 and CDR2 sequences are SGDLS and YYNGEE. Trimming at V came to 0 bases and at J to 0 bases, leaving 4 bases not matched to a gene. The CDR3 consists of 16 residues. This CDR3 is CASSVAGGRSTDTQYF. The CDR3 DNA is TGTGCCAGCAGCGTAGCTGGCGGGAGAAGCACAGATACGCAGTATTTT.

The chain is built from TRBV7-9 and TRBJ2-2; D remains unclear. The CDR3 loop spans 13 amino acids. Germline-derived CDR1 and CDR2 are SEHNR and FQNEAQ (reference sequence). V was shortened by 2 bases and J by 4 bases, with 5 bases between the two germline ends. This CDR3 reads CASSLIGTGELFF. CDR3 in DNA: TGTGCCAGCAGCTTAATCGGCACCGGGGAGCTGTTTTTT.

The chain carries TRBV14 and TRBJ2-5; the match to TRBD2 covers 12 bases. Per the germline V gene, CDR1 is SGHDN and CDR2 is FVKESK. CDR3 length: 17 amino acids. J was trimmed by 3 bases and V by 1 base; bases with no gene match: 6. The CDR3 sequence is CASSQGGWTSGKETQYF. The CDR3 DNA follows: TGTGCCAGCAGCCAAGGAGGTTGGACTAGCGGGAAAGAGACCCAGTACTTC.

This clone has just a few counts. The chain carries TRBV28 and TRBJ2-1; weak D call: TRBD2 (5 bases). This CDR3 region has 13 residues. Germline lookup yields CDR1 MDHEN and CDR2 SYDVKM. V lost 5 bases and J lost 10, with 15 bases in between. The CDR3 region is CASSPLISAEQFF. The CDR3 nucleotides read TGTGCCAGCAGTCCCCTGATTAGCGCAGAGCAGTTCTTC.

This chain connects TRBV6-5 to TRBJ1-5, with 8 nucleotides matching TRBD1. In germline, CDR1 is MNHEY, CDR2 SVGAGI. The CDR3 runs to 15 residues. The junction had 4 bases not matched to a gene; V was cut back by 4 bases and J by 2 bases. Written as DNA, the CDR3 is TGTGCCAGCAGTTCCGGACAGGGCGGCAATCAGCCCCAGCATTTT. This sequence encodes CASSSGQGGNQPQHF.

The chain has TRBV10-3 and TRBJ2-5, with 7 bases that match TRBD2. V shed 3 bases, J shed 0 bases, and the junction held 4 bases outside the gene matches. The CDR3 consists of 15 residues. In germline, CDR1 is ENHRY, CDR2 SYGVKD. DNA of the CDR3: TGTGCCATCAGTGAACAACTAGCGCACCAAGAGACCCAGTACTTC. It is translated as CAISEQLAHQETQYF.

The V and J genes are TRBV5-6 and TRBJ1-4; D gene uncertain. The CDR3 extends over 14 amino acids. V lost 3 bases, J lost 0 bases, and 6 bases lay in between. Germline V lookup: CDR1 SGHDT, CDR2 YYEEEE. In nucleotides, the CDR3 is TGTGCCAGCAGCTCCGGGACAACTAATGAAAAACTGTTTTTT. It is translated as CASSSGTTNEKLFF.

The genes are TRBV5-4 and TRBJ2-1, with D perhaps matching TRBD1 (6 bases). Looked up from germline, CDR1 is SGHNT and CDR2 is YYREEE (reference sequence). The CDR3 extends over 15 amino acids. Trimming removed 0 bases at V and 6 bases at J, with 13 bases between. The CDR3 DNA reads as TGTGCCAGCAGCTTGGGGACAGTGATAATCAATGAGCAGTTCTTC. This gives the protein CASSLGTVIINEQFF.

This clone came up a few times. V usage is TRBV7-2 and J usage is TRBJ2-7, with TRBD1 identical over 8 bases. The V and J ends lost 4 bases and 0 bases, in that order; junction bases with no gene match: 8. The germline V gene has CDR1 SGHTA and CDR2 FQGNSA. This CDR3 comprises 16 residues. CDR3 residues: CASSSRTGPSSYEQYV. DNA for the CDR3: TGTGCCAGCAGCTCACGGACAGGGCCCAGCTCCTACGAGCAGTACGTC.

V is TRBV2 and J is TRBJ2-1; D possibly corresponds to TRBD2 (6 bases). Trimming removed 7 bases at V and 6 bases at J, with 13 bases between. The CDR3 covers 13 residues. Germline lookup yields CDR1 SNHLY and CDR2 FYNNEI. The CDR3 is CASIQRRGNEQFF. The CDR3 DNA follows: TGTGCCAGCATCCAACGGCGGGGCAATGAGCAGTTCTTC. The full variable domain, rest sourced from reference TRBV2 and TRBJ2-1, is EPEVTQTPSHQVTQMGQEVILRCVPISNHLYFYWYRQILGQKVEFLVSFYNNEISEKSEIFDDQFSVERPDGSNFTLKIRSTKLEDSAMYFCASIQRRGNEQFFGPGTRLTVL.